Presented here are 29 T cell receptor beta chains from one specimen sequenced in a study of blood T cells in healthy people across ages (dated by TCRdb to the mid-2010s). Receptors were amplified or captured by 5' RACE. Data came from an Illumina HiSeq 2500. The second PCR ran for roughly 6 to 11 cycles and used a J-beta primer mix along with a sample-barcoded 5' primer. TCRdb ran its own pipeline on the public reads, namely fastp trimming at Q25 and MiXCR clone calling, and kept in-frame beta chains. When rows share a CDR3 protein, they turn into one entry using the most common DNA and genes. In all, the sample holds about 1.7 million distinct CDR3 sequences, and roughly 27% of those were seen once. The ten largest account for over 7% of the sample. Sequencing was performed on blood. The receptors were sampled from a woman aged 30 to 39 in good health.

The chain is built from TRBV20-1 and TRBJ1-1, with 9 bases that match TRBD1. This CDR3 region has 15 residues. J gave up 3 bases and V 6 bases, and 11 bases lay outside the gene matches. CDR1 and CDR2 (germline): DFQATT, SNEGSKA (reference sequence). The CDR3 nucleotides read TGCAGTGCGATAGACGACGGGACAGGGCACACTGAAGCTTTCTTT. It yields the protein CSAIDDGTGHTEAFF.

This clonotype was detected many times. The rearrangement joins TRBV5-1 to TRBJ2-2; D gene uncertain. V lost 5 bases and J 6 bases, leaving 8 bases between the germline ends. The CDR3 sequence is 12 residues long. The V gene's germline CDR1 is SGHRS and CDR2 YFSETQ. CDR3 amino acids: CASRPFSGELFF. The CDR3 DNA follows: TGCGCCAGCAGACCGTTCTCCGGGGAGCTGTTTTTT. The variable domain in full, completed from reference TRBV5-1 and TRBJ2-2, reads KAGVTQTPRYLIKTRGQQVTLSCSPISGHRSVSWYQQTPGQGLQFLFEYFSETQRNKGNFPGRFSGRQFSNSRSEMNVSTLELGDSALYLCASRPFSGELFFGEGSRLTVL.

The CDR3 loop reads CSAPKPSGGADGNTQYF. In nucleotides, the CDR3 is TGCAGTGCTCCCAAGCCTAGCGGGGGGGCGGATGGGAATACGCAGTATTTT. The V gene is TRBV20-1, the J gene TRBJ2-3; 12 bases map to TRBD2. The V segment lost 5 bases and the J segment 7 bases; nucleotides outside the gene matches: 16. The CDR3 sequence is 17 residues long. Germline V lookup: CDR1 DFQATT, CDR2 SNEGSKA (reference sequence).

In its sample, this clonotype was seen a few times. The chain carries TRBV20-1 and TRBJ1-2, with D hard to call. The V and J ends lost 4 bases and 1 base respectively, with 4 bases between them. The CDR3 consists of 11 residues. The germline gives CDR1 DFQATT, CDR2 SNEGSKA (reference sequence). The CDR3 DNA sequence: TGCAGTGCTAAGGTTAACTATGGCTACACCTTC. Protein: CSAKVNYGYTF.

This clonotype was seen more than once but under ten times. The rearrangement joins TRBV20-1 to TRBJ1-2, with a possible D match to TRBD1 (5 bases). CDR1 and CDR2 from the germline V gene are DFQATT and SNEGSKA (reference sequence). With 0 bases removed from V and 7 bases from J, the gap between germline ends came to 15 bases. The CDR3 has 14 amino acids. The chain's CDR3 is CSARDRREGLGYTF. CDR3 nucleotides: TGCAGTGCTAGAGACCGCCGAGAGGGGCTTGGCTACACCTTC.

This clonotype was seen repeatedly, ten times or more. The chain recombines TRBV5-1 with TRBJ2-1; D unclear. Trimming took off 7 bases at V and 1 base at J, with 6 bases between the two ends. The CDR3 contains 12 residues. Germline V CDR1 and CDR2: SGHRS, YFSETQ. CDR3 loop: CASHRSYNEQFF. Written as DNA, the CDR3 is TGCGCCAGCCACCGGTCCTACAATGAGCAGTTCTTC. The full variable domain, with the rest looked up from reference TRBV5-1 and TRBJ2-1, is KAGVTQTPRYLIKTRGQQVTLSCSPISGHRSVSWYQQTPGQGLQFLFEYFSETQRNKGNFPGRFSGRQFSNSRSEMNVSTLELGDSALYLCASHRSYNEQFFGPGTRLTVL.

This rearrangement joins TRBV7-2 to TRBJ2-5, with TRBD1 identical over 9 bases. In germline, CDR1 is SGHTA, CDR2 FQGNSA. The V and J ends lost 5 bases and 3 bases, in that order; junction bases with no gene match: 7. The CDR3 runs 15 residues. The CDR3 nucleotides are TGTGCCAGCAGCCCCTGGACAGGGGATGAAGAGACCCAGTACTTC. Translation gives CASSPWTGDEETQYF.

Points on this clonotype: This may be a read error, as it is one base from a much larger clone. V usage is TRBV27 and J usage is TRBJ2-1, with D perhaps TRBD1 or TRBD2 (5 bases each). V was clipped by 4 bases and J by 10 bases, with 23 bases between them. Per the germline V gene, CDR1 is MNHEY and CDR2 is SMNVEV (reference sequence). CDR3 length: 16 residues. CDR3 loop: CASSWDLGTSTYEQFF. The CDR3 bases are TGTGCCAGCAGTTGGGATCTCGGGACGTCCACCTACGAGCAGTTCTTC.

The CDR3, as DNA: TGCAGCGTTCACGGACAGGCGAGAGCTGAAGCTTTCTTT. Its protein product is CSVHGQARAEAFF. The chain couples TRBV29-1 to TRBJ1-1, with 7 bases fitting TRBD1. The CDR3 is 13 residues long. Germline V gene data show CDR1 as SQVTM and CDR2 as ANQGSEA. J was trimmed by 6 bases and V by 5 bases; bases with no gene match: 9.

The CDR3, as DNA: TGTGCCAGCAGCTCGTTGGCTCCCCTCATAAGGAATGAGCAGTTCTTC. Protein: CASSSLAPLIRNEQFF. The rearrangement joins TRBV7-2 to TRBJ2-1, with D uncertain. CDR3 size: 16 residues. The ends were cut back, 4 bases at V and 7 bases at J, with 20 bases in the middle. Germline V gene data show CDR1 as SGHTA and CDR2 as FQGNSA.

Concerning this clonotype: Relative to the germline gene, one junction end is altered; a read error may explain this. The chain joins TRBV10-3 to TRBJ2-3; D may be TRBD2 (6 bases). The CDR3 has 15 residues. The germline V gene has CDR1 ENHRY and CDR2 SYGVKD. CDR3 sequence: CAIRDSGTRTNTQYF. The DNA of the CDR3 is TGTGCCATCAGGGATAGCGGTACCCGCACAAATACGCAGTATTTT.

The chain joins TRBV20-1 to TRBJ1-4; D is unresolved. The CDR3 totals 17 residues. In germline, CDR1 is DFQATT, CDR2 SNEGSKA (reference sequence). Trimming took off 3 bases at V and 0 bases at J, with 17 bases between the two ends. The CDR3 is CSASRGPVGPTNEKLFF. CDR3 nucleotides: TGCAGTGCTAGCCGCGGCCCCGTCGGCCCAACTAATGAAAAACTGTTTTTT.

This clonotype occurred many times. The chain uses TRBV28 and TRBJ2-4, with 11 bases aligning to TRBD1. The J call may not be correct, given that the DNA end is closer to TRBJ2-7. CDR1 is MDHEN and CDR2 is SYDVKM in the germline V gene. The CDR3 sequence is 16 residues long. CDR3 bases: TGTGCCAGCATCCCTGCTGGGACAGGGGGATACCACGAGCAGTACTTC. This translates into CASIPAGTGGYHEQYF.

The chain uses TRBV3-1 and TRBJ1-2, with a possible D match to TRBD1 (5 bases). Germline V gene data show CDR1 as LGHDT and CDR2 as YNNKEL (reference sequence). V was trimmed by 5 bases and J by 14 bases, leaving 18 bases between them. This CDR3 is 12 amino acids long. The CDR3 DNA sequence: TGTGCCAGCAGCTTCGGGAGGGGAGACGTAACCTTC. It specifies CASSFGRGDVTF.

The V and J genes are TRBV6-2 or TRBV6-3 and TRBJ2-2, with 7 nucleotides matching TRBD1. Germline CDR1 reads MNHEY; CDR2 reads SVGEGT. V was pared by 5 bases and J by 9 bases, with 15 bases of the junction left unmatched. The CDR3 totals 16 residues. The CDR3 DNA follows: TGTGCCAGCAGTCCGGCCGGGACAGACTCGACCAGGGAGCTGTTTTTT. Translation: CASSPAGTDSTRELFF.

This clonotype was seen once. This chain uses TRBV5-5 with TRBJ1-1, with D perhaps matching TRBD1 (6 bases). Looked up from germline, CDR1 is SGHKS and CDR2 is YYEKEE (reference sequence). The CDR3 covers 19 residues. V gave up 1 base and J gave up 0 bases, with 22 bases separating them. CDR3 DNA sequence: TGTGCCAGCAGCTTGATTGGGGGGCAGGGTCGAACGTTGAACACTGAAGCTTTCTTT. Protein product: CASSLIGGQGRTLNTEAFF.

In its sample, this clonotype was seen a few times. The chain joins TRBV6-1 to TRBJ2-1, with TRBD2 as a possible D gene (6 bases). The CDR3 is 16 amino acids. Germline CDR1 is MNHNS and CDR2 is SASEGT. V gave up 2 bases and J gave up 7 bases, with 18 bases separating them. The CDR3 loop is CASSESGRIVRNEQFF. The CDR3 bases are TGTGCCAGCAGTGAAAGTGGGAGGATCGTGAGGAATGAGCAGTTCTTC.

As to this clonotype: One base away lies a much larger clone, so this may be a sequencing read error. The chain employs TRBV6-1 and TRBJ2-5; D gene uncertain. The J call is uncertain, as TRBJ2-1 better fits the DNA end. The CDR3 spans 11 residues. Germline CDR1 and CDR2: MNHNS and SASEGT. CDR3 residues: CASTSSVTQFF. CDR3 nucleotide sequence: TGTGCCAGCACCTCTTCGGTTACCCAGTTCTTC.

This clonotype was detected many times. V gene TRBV29-1 combines with J gene TRBJ2-7; 8 nucleotides match TRBD1. The germline CDR1 and CDR2 sequences are SQVTM and ANQGSEA. Trimming cost V 0 bases and J 1 base; bases outside gene matches: 5. CDR3 size: 15 residues. Here the CDR3 DNA reads TGCAGCGTTGAAGATCGTACAGGGGGGTCCTACGAGCAGTACTTC. Amino acids: CSVEDRTGGSYEQYF.

This clonotype occurred a few times. V is TRBV29-1 and J is TRBJ2-1, with 9 nucleotides matching TRBD2. From germline, CDR1 is SQVTM and CDR2 ANQGSEA. This CDR3 region has 16 residues. The V and J ends lost 3 bases and 0 bases, in that order; junction bases with no gene match: 6. CDR3 nucleotide sequence: TGCAGCGTTGACTTGGGAGCGGGAGGCTCCTACAATGAGCAGTTCTTC. Translating gives CSVDLGAGGSYNEQFF.

CDR3 protein: CATSRSGVQETQYF. CDR3 sequence (DNA): TGTGCCACCAGCAGAAGCGGAGTTCAAGAGACCCAGTACTTC. The chain is built from TRBV15 and TRBJ2-5; a weak D match, TRBD2 (5 bases). The CDR3 has 14 amino acids. In germline, CDR1 is LNHNV, CDR2 YYDKDF (reference sequence). Trimming shortened V by 2 bases and J by 2 bases, and 9 bases separated the two germline ends.

This clonotype turned up a few times. V gene TRBV2 combines with J gene TRBJ1-5, with TRBD1 as a possible D gene (5 bases). V dropped 3 bases and J dropped 9 bases, with 12 bases sitting between them. CDR1 and CDR2 from the germline V gene are SNHLY and FYNNEI. The CDR3 totals 13 residues. CDR3 region: CASSDQGPWPQHF. CDR3 bases: TGTGCCAGCAGTGATCAGGGCCCATGGCCCCAGCATTTT. Complete variable domain (other parts from reference TRBV2 and TRBJ1-5): EPEVTQTPSHQVTQMGQEVILRCVPISNHLYFYWYRQILGQKVEFLVSFYNNEISEKSEIFDDQFSVERPDGSNFTLKIRSTKLEDSAMYFCASSDQGPWPQHFGDGTRLSIL.

This clonotype was counted ten times or more. The J gene is TRBJ1-6, the V gene TRBV5-1, with D possibly matching TRBD1 (5 bases). This CDR3 spans 15 amino acids. Trimming cost V 0 bases and J 7 bases, with 11 bases left between them. Germline loops: CDR1 SGHRS, CDR2 YFSETQ. CDR3 loop: CASSLEVGGNSPLHF. In DNA, the CDR3 is TGCGCCAGCAGCTTGGAGGTGGGGGGGAATTCACCCCTCCACTTT.

This clonotype was seen a handful of times. This chain's CDR3 is CASSASGGGRYNEQFF. DNA of the CDR3: TGCGCCAGCAGTGCCTCCGGAGGTGGGAGGTACAATGAGCAGTTCTTC. This sequence joins TRBV5-1 and TRBJ2-1; a possible D gene is TRBD2 (6 bases). CDR1 and CDR2 (germline): SGHRS, YFSETQ. Trimming pared 5 bases from V and 4 bases from J, leaving 19 bases between. This CDR3 has 16 amino acids.

The V and J genes are TRBV11-2 and TRBJ1-3; 7 bases match TRBD1. Germline loops: CDR1 SGHAT, CDR2 FQNNGV. The V segment lost 5 bases and the J segment 0 bases; nucleotides outside the gene matches: 13. There are 18 residues in the CDR3. The DNA for the CDR3 is TGTGCCAGCAGCAAAAGAGTTAACAGGGGATTCTCTGGAAACACCATATATTTT. Residues: CASSKRVNRGFSGNTIYF.

In this sample, this clonotype turned up many times. The CDR3 sequence: CSASRGTYEQYF. The CDR3, as DNA: TGCAGTGCTAGCAGGGGGACCTACGAGCAGTACTTC. This chain connects TRBV20-1 to TRBJ2-7; the match to TRBD1 covers 7 bases. The length of the CDR3 is 12 residues. Germline V gene lookup returns CDR1 DFQATT and CDR2 SNEGSKA (reference sequence). V dropped 3 bases and J dropped 2; count of bases not matched to a gene: 1.

This clonotype was observed a single time. V usage is TRBV5-1 and J usage is TRBJ2-2, with TRBD2 identical over 13 bases. Trimming took 4 bases from V and 6 from J; bases not matched to a gene: 6. Germline CDR1 is SGHRS and CDR2 is YFSETQ. This CDR3 contains 16 residues. This CDR3 reads CASSPGLAGVAGELFF. The CDR3 DNA follows: TGCGCCAGCAGCCCAGGACTAGCGGGAGTAGCCGGGGAGCTGTTTTTT.

A single count supports this clonotype. Its ends do not fully match the called genes, so a read error is possible. The V and J genes are TRBV19 and TRBJ2-7; 7 nucleotides align to TRBD2. This CDR3 is built from 15 residues. CDR1 is LNHDA, CDR2 SQIVND, per germline (reference sequence). As DNA, the CDR3 is TGTGCCAATAGTATTAACACGGGAGGAACCTACGAGCAGTACTTC. Its translation is CANSINTGGTYEQYF.

About this clonotype: The junction shows a germline mismatch at one end, possibly a read error. J is TRBJ2-4 and V is TRBV11-2, with 8 bases fitting TRBD1. Germline loops: CDR1 SGHAT, CDR2 FQNNGV. The CDR3 consists of 12 residues. In DNA form, the CDR3 reads TGTGCCGGCAGCAGCGGACAGGGCATTCAGTACTTC. This encodes CAGSSGQGIQYF.